This T cell receptor beta chain is drawn from a study of blood T cell repertoires in COVID-19. In the study overall: Specimens from acute and convalescent COVID-19 originated in the United States, Italy and Spain. Sources were T cells, B-cell-depleted T cells, or PBMCs; the material itself was cDNA or gDNA.

As processed by the authors: Amplification of reference gene primers was used by the study to estimate nucleated cell counts. Clones were sequenced by immunoSEQ multiplex PCR, and TCRdb holds only the in-frame ones, with some missing. Clonal size and the V and J genes are those of that table, whereas D and trimming came from the DNA. The repertoire holds 450,000 or so clones, 80% to 90% seen once, with approximately 0.92% in the top ten. CDR3 length: 12 residues. Trimming stripped 5 bases from V and 4 bases from J, with 9 bases between. Germline V CDR1 and CDR2: SGDLS, YYNGEE. Sequencing was carried out using peripheral blood. The V call is TRBV9, the J call TRBJ1-1; D is uncertain. The origin of this receptor is a man younger than 30 with COVID-19, enrolled during active disease. In nucleotides, the CDR3 is TGTGCCAGCAGTTCAGGTGGCACTGAAGCTTTCTTT. This translates into CASSSGGTEAFF.